The entry that follows covers one T cell receptor (beta chain) sequence. Every one of the patients relapsed after autologous stem cell transplantation (brentuximab vedotin exposure was variable). Produced via immunoSEQ multiplex PCR; TCRdb's table is partial and in-frame only. The top ten clones hold about 14% of a sample with under 60,000 clones, 73% of them seen once. CDR1 and CDR2 (germline): SEHNR, FQNEAQ (reference sequence). V lost 2 bases to trimming and J lost 5 bases, with 15 bases between them. The CDR3 totals 15 residues. The source of the sample is a study of PD-1 blockade in classical Hodgkin lymphoma.

The sequence derives from a human donor with classical Hodgkin lymphoma. The chain has TRBV7-9 and TRBJ2-5; D is possibly TRBD1 or TRBD2 (6 bases each). The source material was peripheral blood mononuclear cells (PBMCs), sampled before the second cycle of nivolumab. CDR3 in DNA: TGTGCCAGCAGCTTATACGGGGGCGAAAGGGAGACCCAGTACTTC. Translated: CASSLYGGERETQYF.